This paragraph reports one T cell receptor (beta chain). The entry originates in a study of glioma-infiltrating T cells. Amplification of TCR alpha and beta CDR3 regions from RNA used iRepertoire nested multiplex PCR. TCRdb processed the multiplex PCR reads anew with MiXCR; each CDR3 protein has one entry. Of about 110,000 distinct CDR3 sequences in the sample, approximately 26% are singletons; the top ten hold 30% to 35%. Germline lookup yields CDR1 SQVTM and CDR2 ANQGSEA. The CDR3 is 12 amino acids. Sequenced input: glioma tissue, nonneoplastic brain tissue, or PBMCs (not recorded which). V and J are TRBV29-1 and TRBJ2-3; D uncertain. The source is a human donor with low-grade glioma or glioblastoma, undergoing nonglioma brain surgery, or in good health (not recorded which). CDR3 DNA: TGCAGTATCGTCACTAGCACAGATACGCAGTATTTT. Amino acids: CSIVTSTDTQYF.